The T cell receptor beta chain described here comes from a study of blood T cell repertoires in COVID-19. The length of the CDR3 is 15 residues. Germline V CDR1 and CDR2: SGHTA, FQGNSA. V lost 6 bases and J lost 0, with 12 bases in between. Here immunoSEQ multiplex PCR was the method, and the copy in TCRdb shows in-frame clones only, minus some. The sample yields 200,000 to 250,000 clones, more than 80% seen once. The rearrangement joins TRBV7-2 to TRBJ1-5, with D unclear. The sequence came from a man in his fifties or sixties who had recovered from COVID-19. The sample comprised PBMCs or T cells enriched from blood (not recorded which). The CDR3 sequence: CASRAPGNSNQPQHF. In DNA, the CDR3 is TGTGCCAGCAGAGCTCCGGGAAATAGCAATCAGCCCCAGCATTTT.